This paragraph covers one T cell receptor beta chain sequence. The germline V gene has CDR1 SGHRS and CDR2 YFSETQ. The CDR3 is 12 amino acids. The ends were cut back, 0 bases at V and 15 bases at J, with 13 bases in the middle. The sample originates from a study of blood T cell repertoires in COVID-19. Study summary: The United States, Italy and Spain provided the acute and convalescent COVID-19 samples. Sources were T cells, B-cell-depleted T cells, or PBMCs; the material itself was cDNA or gDNA.

Authors' data handling: Estimates of nucleated cell counts were drawn from the amplification of reference gene primers. Generated by immunoSEQ multiplex PCR, the TCRdb table keeps only in-frame clones and is missing some. That table is the source of V, J and clone size, and D and trimming were worked out from the DNA. The sample lists more than 95,000 clones; around 88% were seen once. The sample comprised peripheral blood. The V and J genes are TRBV5-1 and TRBJ2-1; tentatively, D is TRBD2 (6 bases). This receptor was obtained from a human donor in a cohort sampled during active COVID-19. The CDR3 DNA reads TGCGCCAGCAGCTTGGCGGGGGTTCAGCGGTTCTTC. This encodes CASSLAGVQRFF.